What follows are 19 T cell receptor beta chains derived from one specimen sequenced in a study of blood T cell repertoires in COVID-19. The repertoire was sequenced with immunoSEQ multiplex PCR; TCRdb's copy has only in-frame clones and lacks some. The sample records 300,000 to 450,000 clones, around 90% being singletons. Sequencing was carried out using peripheral blood. Receptors originate from a human donor in a cohort sampled during active COVID-19.

V is TRBV12-5 and J is TRBJ1-3, with D perhaps matching TRBD1 (5 bases). V was shortened by 3 bases and J by 0 bases, with 12 bases between the two germline ends. The CDR3 is 16 residues long. Germline CDR1 LGHNT, CDR2 FRNRAP. This chain's CDR3 is CASGLEQAPSGNTIYF. The DNA for the CDR3 is TGTGCTAGTGGTTTAGAACAGGCGCCCTCTGGAAACACCATATATTTT.

This clone was observed a few times. The chain is built from TRBV10-1 and TRBJ1-5; D might be TRBD1 (5 bases). CDR3 length: 14 residues. The germline CDR1 and CDR2 sequences are WNHNN and SYGVQD (reference sequence). V was cut by 4 bases and J by 6 bases, with 13 bases left in between. CDR3 sequence (DNA): TGCGCCAGCAGTGCGGGACGGCGGGGTCAGCCCCAGCATTTT. Protein: CASSAGRRGQPQHF.

This chain links TRBV2 with TRBJ2-7; 10 bases line up with TRBD2. Germline V gene data show CDR1 as SNHLY and CDR2 as FYNNEI. Trimming cost V 4 bases and J 8 bases; bases outside gene matches: 5. The CDR3 runs 13 residues. The CDR3 region is CASSGTSGVQQYF. The CDR3 coding sequence is TGTGCCAGCAGTGGGACTAGCGGCGTCCAGCAGTACTTC. The variable domain in full, completed from reference TRBV2 and TRBJ2-7, reads EPEVTQTPSHQVTQMGQEVILRCVPISNHLYFYWYRQILGQKVEFLVSFYNNEISEKSEIFDDQFSVERPDGSNFTLKIRSTKLEDSAMYFCASSGTSGVQQYFGPGTRLTVT.

The chain has TRBV25-1 and TRBJ2-2; 7 positions match TRBD1. Germline V lookup: CDR1 MGHDK, CDR2 SYGVNS. CDR3 size: 17 residues. The V segment lost 5 bases and the J segment 4 bases; nucleotides outside the gene matches: 13. CDR3 protein: CASSPPGQAGITGELFF. The CDR3 DNA reads as TGTGCCAGCAGTCCTCCTGGACAGGCGGGTATCACCGGGGAGCTGTTTTTT.

With respect to this clone: One junction end does not reproduce the germline sequence, and a read error may be involved. The chain has TRBV10-3 and TRBJ1-1; unclear D gene. The germline gives CDR1 ENHRY, CDR2 SYGVKD. CDR3 length: 11 amino acids. The CDR3 protein is CAILEDTEAFF. As DNA, the CDR3 is TGTGCCATCTTGGAGGATACTGAGGCTTTCTTT.

The chain joins TRBV30 to TRBJ2-7, with 7 bases identical to TRBD1. Trimming removed 8 bases from V and 1 base from J; junction bases left unmatched: 8. This CDR3 is built from 13 residues. Germline-derived CDR1 and CDR2 are GTSNPN and SVGIG (reference sequence). For the CDR3, the DNA is TGTGCCAGAGGCACGGGACAGTCCTACGAGCAGTACTTC. The encoded protein is CARGTGQSYEQYF.

The J gene is TRBJ2-1, the V gene TRBV28; the match to TRBD2 covers 11 bases. The germline CDR1 and CDR2 sequences are MDHEN and SYDVKM. Trimming at V came to 6 bases and at J to 5 bases, leaving 6 bases not matched to a gene. This CDR3 region has 15 residues. The chain's CDR3 is CASRRRLAGNNEQFF. DNA for the CDR3: TGTGCCAGCAGGCGCAGACTAGCGGGGAACAATGAGCAGTTCTTC.

This chain connects TRBV27 to TRBJ2-1, with D possibly matching TRBD2 (5 bases). V shed 2 bases and J shed 7 bases, with 6 bases lying between them. The CDR3 has 12 residues. Germline-derived CDR1 and CDR2 are MNHEY and SMNVEV (reference sequence). CDR3 amino acids: CASSLRRNEQFF. CDR3 DNA: TGTGCCAGCAGTTTACGGAGGAATGAGCAGTTCTTC.

This chain uses TRBV7-2 with TRBJ2-2; a weak D match, TRBD2 (6 bases). CDR1 and CDR2 (germline): SGHTA, FQGNSA. V lost 5 bases and J 5 bases, leaving 15 bases between the germline ends. The CDR3 sequence is 15 residues long. The CDR3 bases are TGTGCCAGCAGCCTGGGGAGGACTATTACCGGGGAGCTGTTTTTT. Protein: CASSLGRTITGELFF.

J is TRBJ2-1 and V is TRBV4-1, with 13 bases lining up with TRBD2. This CDR3 has 20 residues. CDR1 is MGHRA and CDR2 is YSYEKL in the germline V gene. The V and J ends lost 2 bases and 1 base, in that order; junction bases with no gene match: 11. CDR3 in amino acids: CASSQSGLAGLGGSYNEQFF. CDR3 in DNA: TGCGCCAGCAGCCAATCGGGACTAGCGGGACTGGGTGGGTCCTACAATGAGCAGTTCTTC.

The chain links TRBV5-1 to TRBJ1-4, with D perhaps TRBD1 (6 bases). Germline V gene sequence: CDR1 SGHRS, CDR2 YFSETQ. V was shortened by 5 bases and J by 4 bases, with 12 bases between the two germline ends. The CDR3 spans 14 residues. CDR3 DNA: TGCGCCAGCAGAAGAGGACAGAATAATGAAAAACTGTTTTTT. Its translation: CASRRGQNNEKLFF.

The chain uses TRBV10-1 and TRBJ2-2; no firm D call. CDR1 is WNHNN and CDR2 is SYGVQD in the germline V gene (reference sequence). The germline V and J ends were trimmed by 0 bases and 6 bases, with 5 bases remaining between them. CDR3 length: 13 residues. CDR3 DNA sequence: TGCGCCAGCAGTGAGTCGCCGGCCGGGGAGCTGTTTTTT. Its translation: CASSESPAGELFF.

The sample holds a few counts of this clone. The gene calls are TRBV11-2 and TRBJ1-1, with a tentative D call TRBD1 (5 bases). V was clipped by 0 bases and J by 3 bases, with 5 bases between them. Germline assignment: CDR1 SGHAT and CDR2 FQNNGV. This CDR3 spans 13 amino acids. This CDR3 is CASSLEGDTEAFF. The DNA of the CDR3 is TGTGCCAGCAGCTTAGAAGGGGACACTGAAGCTTTCTTT.

The count of this clone is one. This sequence joins TRBV6-5 and TRBJ2-1; 10 positions agree with TRBD1. In germline, CDR1 is MNHEY, CDR2 SVGAGI. V shed 5 bases and J 4 bases; nucleotides not matched to a gene: 2. The CDR3 runs 14 residues. CDR3 sequence reads: CASSPGQGYNEQFF. The DNA of the CDR3 is TGTGCCAGCAGTCCGGGACAGGGGTACAATGAGCAGTTCTTC.

The chain carries TRBV5-1 and TRBJ1-3; D not resolved. V lost 0 bases and J 2 bases, leaving 12 bases between the germline ends. Germline CDR1 and CDR2: SGHRS and YFSETQ. The CDR3 is 16 amino acids. The CDR3 nucleotides are TGCGCCAGCAGCTTGGCGTCGGGAACAACTGGAAACACCATATATTTT. Amino acid sequence: CASSLASGTTGNTIYF.

The V gene is TRBV27, the J gene TRBJ2-1; 7 bases align to TRBD1. Germline V gene lookup returns CDR1 MNHEY and CDR2 SMNVEV (reference sequence). V dropped 9 bases and J dropped 0; count of bases not matched to a gene: 14. The length of the CDR3 is 17 residues. This CDR3 is CASTNTYRGSSYNEQFF. The DNA for the CDR3 is TGTGCCAGTACGAATACCTACAGGGGTAGCTCCTACAATGAGCAGTTCTTC.

This chain connects TRBV5-1 to TRBJ2-5, with 11 bases that match TRBD1. The ends lost 0 bases at V and 5 bases at J; junction bases unmatched: 3. Germline loops: CDR1 SGHRS, CDR2 YFSETQ. CDR3 size: 15 residues. The CDR3 here is CASSLEDRGHETQYF. As DNA, the CDR3 is TGCGCCAGCAGCTTGGAGGACAGGGGGCATGAGACCCAGTACTTC.

This rearrangement joins TRBV5-4 to TRBJ2-1; 7 nucleotides line up with TRBD2. Losses at the gene ends were 0 bases for V and 3 bases for J; bases not matched to a gene: 3. Germline V lookup: CDR1 SGHNT, CDR2 YYREEE (reference sequence). The CDR3 loop spans 15 amino acids. Here the CDR3 reads CASSLVAGVYNEQFF. The DNA of the CDR3 is TGTGCCAGCAGCTTGGTTGCGGGGGTCTACAATGAGCAGTTCTTC.

CDR3 nucleotides: TGTGCCAGCAGCCAAGGACAGGTTGTCTTCTATGGCTACACCTTC. As protein: CASSQGQVVFYGYTF. The chain carries TRBV28 and TRBJ1-2; 7 bases fit TRBD1. V dropped 6 bases and J dropped 4; count of bases not matched to a gene: 11. This CDR3 contains 15 residues. The germline V gene has CDR1 MDHEN and CDR2 SYDVKM.